The table lists the clone carrying this TCR beta chain with many counts. Its antigen is as yet unknown. The germline gene is not matched at one end of the junction; a read error may be the cause. These data come from a study of CD8 T cells in ankylosing spondylitis. Findings and caveats of the study: It was reported that disease-linked clones were significantly enriched in matched ankylosing spondylitis synovial fluid. What seemed typical of ankylosing spondylitis blood was a TCR beta motif built from roughly eight highly homologous variants.

Making use of molecular barcodes, quantitative 5'-RACE generated TCR beta libraries. TCRdb redid the calling of the 5' RACE reads with MiXCR, one entry per CDR3 protein. The data contain 200,000 to 300,000 distinct CDR3 sequences, around 9.2% of them singletons. This CDR3 has 12 amino acids. Germline V gene data show CDR1 as DFQATT and CDR2 as SNEGSKA (reference sequence). This TCR was sampled from a male donor with ankylosing spondylitis or in good health (not recorded which). Sequencing was carried out using blood, either unsorted or a sorted T cell fraction (not recorded which). V and J are TRBV20-1 and TRBJ2-1, with D possibly called TRBD1 or TRBD2 (5 bases each). The CDR3 here is CSARGAYLSQFF. CDR3 DNA sequence: TGCAGTGCCAGAGGGGCCTATCTCAGTCAGTTCTTC.